One and the same sample provided the 5 T cell receptor beta chains below, sequenced in a study of identical twins. TCRdb processed the 5' RACE reads anew with MiXCR; each CDR3 protein has one entry. The top ten clones hold 3% to 3.5% of a sample with 250,000 or so distinct CDR3 sequences, about 8.5% of them seen once. In addition, the sample was reused for a study of yellow fever vaccine responses in identical twins.

The sequencing input was CD8+ T cells sorted from blood. These receptors came from a young woman in good health.

In the case of this clonotype: Since a much larger clone is just one base distant, this may be a read error. CDR3 loop: CATSDWARSSYEQYF. CDR3 in DNA: TGTGCCACCAGTGATTGGGCAAGGAGCTCCTACGAGCAGTACTTC. V gene TRBV24-1 combines with J gene TRBJ2-7; D uncertain. In germline, CDR1 is KGHDR, CDR2 SFDVKD. The CDR3 sequence is 15 residues long. V lost 2 bases, J lost 0 bases, and 10 bases lay in between.

The table lists this clonotype with a few counts. The gene calls are TRBV7-2 and TRBJ2-3; 7 positions agree with TRBD2. Germline values: CDR1 SGHTA, CDR2 FQGNSA. The CDR3 runs 17 residues. V dropped 5 bases and J dropped 2; count of bases not matched to a gene: 13. CDR3: CASSDAGRGGTTDTQYF. CDR3 sequence (DNA): TGTGCCAGCAGCGACGCCGGGCGCGGGGGTACCACAGATACGCAGTATTTT.

The V and J genes are TRBV5-6 and TRBJ2-7; the D is unclear. The CDR3 sequence is 12 residues long. The V end was cut by 7 bases, the J end by 2 bases, with 10 bases between. The germline gives CDR1 SGHDT, CDR2 YYEEEE. The CDR3: CASQKVPYEQYF. The DNA of the CDR3 is TGTGCCAGCCAGAAGGTTCCCTACGAGCAGTACTTC.

The chain has TRBV29-1 and TRBJ2-1; 9 bases are shared with TRBD2. Looked up from germline, CDR1 is SQVTM and CDR2 is ANQGSEA. The V segment lost 5 bases and the J segment 7 bases; nucleotides outside the gene matches: 9. CDR3 length: 14 amino acids. The CDR3, as DNA: TGCAGCGTTCATCAGGGACTAGCTCTAAATGAGCAGTTCTTC. Amino acids: CSVHQGLALNEQFF.

The chain has TRBV15 and TRBJ2-6; perhaps TRBD1 as D (6 bases). V was trimmed by 1 base and J by 0 bases, leaving 19 bases between them. This CDR3 spans 20 amino acids. CDR1 and CDR2 (germline): LNHNV, YYDKDF (reference sequence). CDR3 sequence (DNA): TGTGCCACCAGCAGAGGACCCAGGGTACAGGGTGACTCTGGGGCCAACGTCCTGACTTTC. As protein: CATSRGPRVQGDSGANVLTF.